This T cell receptor beta chain comes out of a study of blood T cells in healthy people across ages. Through a sample-barcoded 5' primer and a J-beta primer mix, a second PCR was run for roughly 6 to 11 cycles. TCRdb reprocessed the 5' RACE reads via MiXCR and lists one record per CDR3 protein. The sample shows approximately 1,000,000 distinct CDR3 sequences, more than 30% of them seen only once. The TCR comes from a man younger than 35 in good health. The material sequenced was blood.

This CDR3 is CASEKTGELFF. The CDR3, as DNA: TGTGCCAGCGAAAAAACCGGGGAGCTGTTTTTT. The chain employs TRBV7-9 and TRBJ2-2; D gene unclear. This CDR3 comprises 11 residues. Per the germline V gene, CDR1 is SEHNR and CDR2 is FQNEAQ (reference sequence). V lost 8 bases and J 5 bases, leaving 6 bases between the germline ends. The whole variable domain, filled in from reference TRBV7-9 and TRBJ2-2, reads DTGVSQNPRHKITKRGQNVTFRCDPISEHNRLYWYRQTLGQGPEFLTYFQNEAQLEKSRLLSDRFSAERPKGSFSTLEIQRTEQGDSAMYLCASEKTGELFFGEGSRLTVL.